One T cell receptor (beta chain) is described in this entry. The clone's antigen remains unknown. There are no base qualities to consult, and no much larger clone falls within one base. This sample is drawn from a study of blood T cells in healthy people across ages (dated by TCRdb to the mid-2010s). Context from the whole study: In model experiments, roughly one uniquely barcoded TCR beta cDNA molecule per two T cells was captured by template switching. Donors of different ages were randomly distributed across sequencing lanes to avoid experimental bias. The study analyzed two additional independent replicas of 1 million unique cDNA reads from the same blood draw for two donors, one aged 18 to 30 and one aged 80 or older. Using deep sequencing normalized with unique cDNA molecular identifiers, the study measured how TCR beta repertoire diversity changes with age. Four age groups were formed from the donors: young (average approximately 15 years), middle-aged (approximately 39), aged (around 68) and long-lived (approximately 80). Overall study outcomes, separate from this receptor: Observed TCR beta diversity per million T cells fell roughly linearly with age, and a significant reduction was already apparent by age roughly 40. The CMV infection status of donors was not known, potentially confounding age-related changes in expanded clonotypes. Total diversity estimates from one million sequenced T cells were considered lower bounds and underestimates. Conclusive comparison of naive and antigen-experienced compartments was prevented by the profiling of bulk unsorted PBMCs. The long-lived group showed more naive CD4+ T cells, fewer expanded clones and increased TCR diversity than the aged group, suggesting age selection. A strong correlation was found between observed TCR beta diversity and the percentage of naive T cells measured by flow cytometry.

Inclusive of the bounding cysteine and phenylalanine, the CDR3 is 14 residues long. The sequence is cut down to CDR3 DNA, 42 bases in frame from base 1. The germline V gene supplies CDR1 MNHNS and CDR2 SASEGT. V gives up 3 bases and J gives up 2 bases, and the segment between their germline ends measures 10 bases. Library prep was done by 5' RACE. The sequencer listed for this sample is Illumina HiSeq 2500. A second PCR of roughly 6 to 11 cycles was run with a J-beta primer mix and a sample-barcoded 5' primer. A unique molecular identifier was introduced onto each TCR beta cDNA molecule by a template-switch 5' adaptor carrying 12 random nucleotides. Each sample yielded at least 2.5 million CDR3-containing paired-end reads. All of the RNA was converted into first-strand cDNA using the Mint cDNA synthesis kit, with a TRBC-specific oligonucleotide serving as the primer. Following uracil-DNA glycosylase treatment, all cDNA underwent a first 18-cycle PCR with the universal primers M1SS and BC2_uni_R. Per the original workflow: For normalization, 1 million high-quality reads, each with a distinct molecular identifier, were randomly selected from each sample. Reads with shared molecular identifiers were discarded instead of being binned into consensus sequences. MiTCR, run with a Q25 quality threshold and the strictest error-elimination algorithm, handled CDR3 identification, clonotype clustering and error correction. A nonparametric unseen species model using Euler transformation provided a lower-bound estimate of total TCR beta diversity. The public reads were quality trimmed at Q25 with fastp and then assembled into clones with MiXCR by TCRdb, keeping productive beta chains. Every CDR3 protein is listed once, alongside the most common genes and DNA of its rows. The V and J calls shown here were made by TCRdb, not taken from the authors' results. Present in this sample are about 1.7 million distinct CDR3 sequences, roughly 27% of which were seen just once. Approximately 7.7% of the sample goes to the ten largest clones.

Systemically healthy Caucasian individuals from Russia, 39 in total and aged about 6 to 95 years, were included as donors. Each donor gave ten milliliters of peripheral blood, collected into EDTA-treated Vacutainer tubes. Ficoll-Paque density-gradient centrifugation was used to isolate PBMCs, with at least 7 million per sample. Trizol reagent was used to extract total RNA from PBMCs, with at least 5.5 micrograms per sample. Naive CD45RAhigh/CD27high T cell percentages were measured by flow cytometry on a PBMC aliquot from every donor. The sequenced sample consisted of blood. The chain is encoded by TRBV6-1 joined to TRBJ1-1; the D gene is possibly TRBD1, with 5 bases matching. The clonotype originates from a woman under 40 in good health. The CDR3 amino acid sequence is: CASSENRFNTEAFF. The DNA is as follows: TGTGCCAGCAGTGAGAACAGGTTCAACACTGAAGCTTTCTTT.